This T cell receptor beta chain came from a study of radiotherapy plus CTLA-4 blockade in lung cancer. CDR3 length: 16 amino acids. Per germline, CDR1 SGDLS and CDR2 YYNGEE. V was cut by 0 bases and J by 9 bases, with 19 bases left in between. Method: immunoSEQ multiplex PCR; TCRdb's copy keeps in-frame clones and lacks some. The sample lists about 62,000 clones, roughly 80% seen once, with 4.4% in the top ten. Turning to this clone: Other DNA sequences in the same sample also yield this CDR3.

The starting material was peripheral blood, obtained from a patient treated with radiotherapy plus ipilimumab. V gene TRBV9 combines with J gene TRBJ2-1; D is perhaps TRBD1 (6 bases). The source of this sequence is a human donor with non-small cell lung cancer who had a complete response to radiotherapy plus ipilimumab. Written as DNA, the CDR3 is TGTGCCAGCAGCGTAGGTGCAGGGGAGAGCTGGGGTGAGCAGTTCTTC. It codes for CASSVGAGESWGEQFF.